The 21 T cell receptor beta chains below all came from one sample that was sequenced in a study of tumor T cells in aggressive B-cell lymphoma. The assay was immunoSEQ multiplex PCR, and TCRdb's table has in-frame clones only and misses some. The table has some 2,700 clones, 75% to 85% seen once. The specimen sequenced was tumor tissue. The source is an adult with diffuse large B cell lymphoma. Some clones in this sample may be carry-over from other donors' samples.

For this clone: A read error may produce the germline difference seen at one junction end. The chain carries TRBV7-7 and TRBJ2-1, with D maybe TRBD2 (5 bases). This CDR3 spans 15 amino acids. Germline V gene lookup returns CDR1 SSHAT and CDR2 FNYEAQ (reference sequence). CDR3: CASSLGESSYNEQFF. CDR3 sequence (DNA): TGTGCTAGCAGCCTCGGGGAGAGCTCCTACAATGAGCAGTTCTTC. Based on the CDR3 plus reference TRBV7-7 and TRBJ2-1, the full variable domain is GAGVSQSPRYKVTKRGQDVTLRCDPISSHATLYWYQQALGQGPEFLTYFNYEAQPDKSGLPSDRFSAERPEGSISTLTIQRTEQRDSAMYRCASSLGESSYNEQFFGPGTRLTVL.

The chain links TRBV27 to TRBJ1-2; perhaps TRBD1 as D (5 bases). The CDR3 runs to 13 residues. Germline V gene sequence: CDR1 MNHEY, CDR2 SMNVEV (reference sequence). The V and J ends lost 6 bases and 1 base respectively, with 9 bases between them. CDR3 bases: TGTGCCAGCAGGGGTGACAGTAACTATGGCTACACCTTC. This encodes CASRGDSNYGYTF.

The table lists this clone with a count of one. V usage is TRBV11-3 and J usage is TRBJ1-1; the D gene is possibly TRBD1 (5 bases). The germline V gene encodes CDR1 SGHNT and CDR2 YENEEA. The CDR3 has 11 amino acids. V lost 8 bases and J lost 5, with 9 bases in between. The CDR3 nucleotides read TGTGCCAGCCAGGGAATGACTGAAGCTTTCTTT. This codes for CASQGMTEAFF. The entire variable domain, with the rest obtained from reference TRBV11-3 and TRBJ1-1, is as follows: EAGVVQSPRYKIIEKKQPVAFWCNPISGHNTLYWYLQNLGQGPELLIRYENEEAVDDSQLPKDRFSAERLKGVDSTLKIQPAELGDSAVYLCASQGMTEAFFGQGTRLTVV.

CDR3: CASSQGEGVTEAFF. CDR3 nucleotide sequence: TGTGCCAGCAGCCAAGGGGAGGGTGTGACTGAAGCTTTCTTT. This chain uses TRBV4-2 with TRBJ1-1; D remains unclear. Germline CDR1 and CDR2: LGHNA and YNFKEQ. The CDR3 totals 14 residues. V lost 1 base and J 5 bases, leaving 11 bases between the germline ends.

This clone was found a few times. The chain couples TRBV30 to TRBJ2-7; D is possibly TRBD2 (6 bases). Germline V gene data show CDR1 as GTSNPN and CDR2 as SVGIG (reference sequence). Trimming removed 2 bases from V and 2 bases from J, with 10 bases in between. This CDR3 is 13 amino acids long. CDR3 sequence: CAWSYSGTYEQYV. The CDR3 DNA sequence: TGTGCCTGGAGTTATAGCGGCACCTACGAGCAGTACGTC.

The rearrangement links TRBV19 to TRBJ2-7; TRBD2 matches 11 bases. The germline gives CDR1 LNHDA, CDR2 SQIVND (reference sequence). CDR3 length: 17 amino acids. Unmatched junction bases numbered 6, after V lost 2 bases and J lost 0 bases. The CDR3 loop is CASSISLAGGNSYEQYF. The DNA for the CDR3 is TGTGCCAGTAGTATATCCCTAGCGGGAGGAAACTCCTACGAGCAGTACTTC.

This sequence joins TRBV9 and TRBJ2-5; 7 nucleotides match TRBD2. Germline V gene lookup returns CDR1 SGDLS and CDR2 YYNGEE. J gave up 5 bases and V 0 bases, and 7 bases lay outside the gene matches. The CDR3 has 15 amino acids. The CDR3 loop is CASSVGGGVTETQYF. The CDR3 coding sequence is TGTGCCAGCAGCGTAGGGGGGGGAGTTACCGAGACCCAGTACTTC.

The chain links TRBV5-4 to TRBJ1-2; maybe TRBD1 (5 bases). Trimming cost V 4 bases and J 5 bases, with 18 bases left between them. Germline V gives CDR1 SGHNT, CDR2 YYREEE (reference sequence). The CDR3 totals 15 residues. CDR3 residues: CASSPPPGLQYGYTF. CDR3 bases: TGTGCCAGCAGCCCGCCTCCGGGACTGCAGTATGGCTACACCTTC.

This sequence joins TRBV29-1 and TRBJ2-7, with 7 bases matching TRBD1. The trim removed 5 bases at V and 2 bases at J, leaving 6 bases unmatched. CDR3 size: 13 residues. The V gene's germline CDR1 is SQVTM and CDR2 ANQGSEA. DNA of the CDR3: TGCAGCGTTAACCGGGACAGCCCCTACGAGCAGTACGTC. It yields the protein CSVNRDSPYEQYV.

The DNA for the CDR3 is TGTGCCAGCAGCCCGACAGGGGTGCCAGATACGCAGTATTTT. It is translated as CASSPTGVPDTQYF. V usage is TRBV28 and J usage is TRBJ2-3; TRBD1 matches 8 bases. Trimming cost V 6 bases and J 4 bases; bases outside gene matches: 6. The CDR3 runs to 14 residues. CDR1 and CDR2 (germline): MDHEN, SYDVKM.

The V and J genes are TRBV7-2 and TRBJ2-3, with D perhaps matching TRBD2 (5 bases). The CDR3 contains 13 residues. V shed 5 bases and J shed 4 bases, with 10 bases lying between them. The germline V gene encodes CDR1 SGHTA and CDR2 FQGNSA. Here the CDR3 DNA reads TGTGCCAGCAGCCCTGGACTCGCAGATACGCAGTATTTT. Residues: CASSPGLADTQYF.

The chain carries TRBV5-6 and TRBJ1-4; 9 positions match TRBD1. V trimming: 0 bases; J trimming: 6 bases; junction bases outside the gene matches: 9. Germline V lookup: CDR1 SGHDT, CDR2 YYEEEE. The CDR3 sequence is 17 residues long. The CDR3 DNA follows: TGTGCCAGCAGCTTGGGGGACAGGGAAAGAATTGATGAAAAACTGTTTTTT. Translation: CASSLGDRERIDEKLFF.

V and J are TRBV7-3 and TRBJ2-7, with D possibly matching TRBD1 (6 bases). Between the trimmed V and J ends, which lost 5 bases and 6 bases, there was a span of 17 bases. Per germline, CDR1 SGHTA and CDR2 FQGTGA. This CDR3 spans 14 amino acids. The CDR3 coding sequence is TGTGCCAGCAGCACTACTACAGGGTTTGGCGAGCAGTACTTC. This codes for CASSTTTGFGEQYF.

The genes are TRBV7-3 and TRBJ2-1, with 10 bases lining up with TRBD2. This CDR3 region has 15 residues. Germline V gene sequence: CDR1 SGHTA, CDR2 FQGTGA. V trimming: 5 bases; J trimming: 7 bases; junction bases outside the gene matches: 8. CDR3 protein: CASSPRLAGVNEQFF. CDR3 coding DNA: TGTGCCAGCAGCCCGCGACTAGCGGGTGTGAATGAGCAGTTCTTC.

The chain employs TRBV7-9 and TRBJ1-1; weak D call: TRBD1 (5 bases). This CDR3 region has 14 residues. The ends were cut back, 1 base at V and 4 bases at J, with 10 bases in the middle. Germline CDR1 is SEHNR and CDR2 is FQNEAQ (reference sequence). As DNA, the CDR3 is TGTGCCAGCAGCTTAGGCCGGGGGAGCACTGAAGCTTTCTTT. Translation: CASSLGRGSTEAFF.

The chain links TRBV21-1 to TRBJ2-7; the tabulated D call, TRBD2, remains unverified against the DNA. TRBV21-1 has pseudogene status. This CDR3 contains 22 residues. CDR3 loop: CASSKVVLQGEREGSQPYEQYV. The CDR3 nucleotides are TGTGCCAGCAGCAAAGTGGTATTACAGGGAGAGCGGGAGGGATCTCAACCCTACGAGCAGTACGTC.

The gene calls are TRBV6-6 and TRBJ2-7; perhaps TRBD1 as D (6 bases). The CDR3 sequence is 12 residues long. V lost 4 bases and J lost 8, with 12 bases in between. Per the germline V gene, CDR1 is MNHNY and CDR2 is SVGAGI (reference sequence). The CDR3, as DNA: TGTGCCAGCAGTTCATCCGGGACAAAGCAGTACGTC. It encodes CASSSSGTKQYV.

The chain joins TRBV7-2 to TRBJ2-3; 8 bases match TRBD2. The CDR3 is made up of 15 amino acids. Germline lookup yields CDR1 SGHTA and CDR2 FQGNSA. After removal of 2 bases from V and 6 bases from J, the junction contained 7 bases not matched to a gene. The CDR3 region has the DNA TGTGCCAGCAGCTTAAACCCCGGGGGGGGTGATACGCAGTATTTT. As protein: CASSLNPGGGDTQYF. The full variable domain, completed using reference TRBV7-2 and TRBJ2-3, is GAGVSQSPSNKVTEKGKDVELRCDPISGHTALYWYRQSLGQGLEFLIYFQGNSAPDKSGLPSDRFSAERTGGSVSTLTIQRTQQEDSAVYLCASSLNPGGGDTQYFGPGTRLTVL.

The chain combines TRBV5-1 with TRBJ2-5; D ambiguous. Germline V gene data show CDR1 as SGHRS and CDR2 as YFSETQ. This CDR3 is built from 13 residues. Trimming pared 7 bases from V and 1 base from J, leaving 11 bases between. CDR3 sequence reads: CASALVLQETQYF. In DNA, the CDR3 is TGCGCCAGCGCCTTGGTCCTCCAAGAGACCCAGTACTTC.

This chain connects TRBV7-2 to TRBJ2-3; possible D gene TRBD2, 6 bases. Germline values: CDR1 SGHTA, CDR2 FQGNSA. The CDR3 has 16 amino acids. V lost 10 bases and J 0 bases, leaving 20 bases between the germline ends. The CDR3 DNA sequence: TGTGCCACCTCTGTTCAGCTAGCGACCAGCACAGATACGCAGTATTTT. This codes for CATSVQLATSTDTQYF.

This chain links TRBV4-3 with TRBJ2-1, with 8 bases aligning to TRBD2. From germline, CDR1 is LGHNA and CDR2 YSLEER. The junction had 2 bases not matched to a gene; V was cut back by 0 bases and J by 4 bases. The length of the CDR3 is 15 residues. CDR3 coding DNA: TGCGCCAGCAGCCAAGAACTAGCGGCATACAATGAGCAGTTCTTC. Translated: CASSQELAAYNEQFF.